These 2 T cell receptor beta chains share one sample of origin, sequenced in a study of T cells after yellow fever vaccination. TCRdb analysed the 5' RACE reads with MiXCR anew, one entry per CDR3 protein. In the table there are 130,000 or so distinct CDR3 sequences, nearly 15% of which are singletons. The starting material was CD8+ T cells sorted from PBMCs, obtained 5 days after the yellow fever booster vaccination. The origin of the receptors is a man between 18 and 35 years old who received the YFV17D yellow fever vaccine.

This clonotype was seen more than once but under ten times. The CDR3 DNA reads as TGTGCCAGCATGATTATGTGGGGGGGCCAAGAGACCCAGTACTTC. It translates to CASMIMWGGQETQYF. The rearrangement uses TRBV11-2 and TRBJ2-5; 7 bases line up with TRBD2. Germline CDR1 and CDR2: SGHAT and FQNNGV. The J segment lost 1 base and the V segment lost 7 bases, leaving 9 bases of the junction unmatched. The CDR3 extends over 15 amino acids.

This clonotype was detected ten times or more. The chain uses TRBV4-1 and TRBJ2-3; D possibly corresponds to TRBD2 (6 bases). Germline lookup yields CDR1 MGHRA and CDR2 YSYEKL. The CDR3 is made up of 15 amino acids. V gave up 0 bases and J gave up 5 bases, with 12 bases separating them. The CDR3 DNA sequence: TGCGCCAGCAGCCAAGATGGAGGGTGGCGAGATACGCAGTATTTT. The encoded protein is CASSQDGGWRDTQYF.